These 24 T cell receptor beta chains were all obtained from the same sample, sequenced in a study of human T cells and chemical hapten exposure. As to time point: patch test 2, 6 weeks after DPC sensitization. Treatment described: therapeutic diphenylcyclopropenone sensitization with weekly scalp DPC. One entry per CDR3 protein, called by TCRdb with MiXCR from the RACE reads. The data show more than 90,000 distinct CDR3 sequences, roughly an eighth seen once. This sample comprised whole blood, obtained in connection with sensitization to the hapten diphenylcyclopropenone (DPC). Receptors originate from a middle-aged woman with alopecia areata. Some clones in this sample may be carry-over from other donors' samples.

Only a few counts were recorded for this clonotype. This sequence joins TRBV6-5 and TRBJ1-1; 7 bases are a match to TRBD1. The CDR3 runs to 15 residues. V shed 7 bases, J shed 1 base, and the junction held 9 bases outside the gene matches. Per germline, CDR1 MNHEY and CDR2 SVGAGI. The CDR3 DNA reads TGTGCCAGCACCCAGGGGGGGCCAGGGAACACTGAAGCTTTCTTT. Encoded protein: CASTQGGPGNTEAFF.

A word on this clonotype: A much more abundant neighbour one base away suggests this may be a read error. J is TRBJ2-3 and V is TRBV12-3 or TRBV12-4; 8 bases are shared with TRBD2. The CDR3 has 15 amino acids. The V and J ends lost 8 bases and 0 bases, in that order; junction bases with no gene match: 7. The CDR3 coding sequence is TGTGCCAGCTGTCAGAGCGGGGGAAGCACAGATACGCAGTATTTT. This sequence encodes CASCQSGGSTDTQYF.

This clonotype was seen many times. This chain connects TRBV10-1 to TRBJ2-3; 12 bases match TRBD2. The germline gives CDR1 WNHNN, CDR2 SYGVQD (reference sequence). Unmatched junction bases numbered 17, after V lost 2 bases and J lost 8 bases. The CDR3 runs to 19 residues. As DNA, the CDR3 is TGCGCCAGCAGTGAGGGGGCTAGCGGGAGGGGAACCCCTCGGGGTACGCAGTATTTT. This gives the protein CASSEGASGRGTPRGTQYF.

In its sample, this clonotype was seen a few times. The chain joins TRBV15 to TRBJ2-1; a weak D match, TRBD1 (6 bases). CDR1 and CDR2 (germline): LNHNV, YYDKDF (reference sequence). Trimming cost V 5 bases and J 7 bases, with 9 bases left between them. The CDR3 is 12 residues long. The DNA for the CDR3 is TGTGCCACCAGCCCACAGGGAAATGAGCAGTTCTTC. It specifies CATSPQGNEQFF.

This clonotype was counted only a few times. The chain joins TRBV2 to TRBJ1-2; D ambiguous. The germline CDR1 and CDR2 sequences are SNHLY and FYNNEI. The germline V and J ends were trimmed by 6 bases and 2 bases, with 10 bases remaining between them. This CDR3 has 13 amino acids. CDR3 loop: CASRRTENYGYTF. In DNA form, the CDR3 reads TGTGCCAGCAGAAGGACGGAAAACTATGGCTACACCTTC.

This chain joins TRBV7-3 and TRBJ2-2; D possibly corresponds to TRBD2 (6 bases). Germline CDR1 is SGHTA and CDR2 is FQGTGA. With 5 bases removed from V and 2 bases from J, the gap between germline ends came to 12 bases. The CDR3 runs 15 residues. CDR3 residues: CASSPQRANTGELFF. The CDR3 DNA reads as TGTGCCAGCAGCCCGCAGCGGGCAAACACCGGGGAGCTGTTTTTT.

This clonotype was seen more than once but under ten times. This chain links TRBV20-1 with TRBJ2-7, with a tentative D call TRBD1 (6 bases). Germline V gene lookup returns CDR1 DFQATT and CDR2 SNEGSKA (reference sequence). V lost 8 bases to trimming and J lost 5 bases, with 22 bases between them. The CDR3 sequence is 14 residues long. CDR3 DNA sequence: TGCAGTCCCCGTCCGCGGGCAGGGGTTAACGAGCAGTACTTC. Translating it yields CSPRPRAGVNEQYF.

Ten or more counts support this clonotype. The CDR3 coding sequence is TGCGCCAGCAGCCCGGCGGCAGGGGTCTCTTCCTACGAGCAGTACTTC. Translating gives CASSPAAGVSSYEQYF. V gene TRBV5-1 combines with J gene TRBJ2-7; TRBD1 might be the D (6 bases). Trimming stripped 4 bases from V and 1 base from J, with 18 bases between. The CDR3 has 16 residues. CDR1 is SGHRS and CDR2 is YFSETQ in the germline V gene.

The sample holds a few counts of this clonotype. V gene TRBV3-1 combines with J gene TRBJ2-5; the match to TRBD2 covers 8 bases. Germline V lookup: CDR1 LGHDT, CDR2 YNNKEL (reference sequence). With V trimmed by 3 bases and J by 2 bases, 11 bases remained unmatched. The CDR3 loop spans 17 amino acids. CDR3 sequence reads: CASSQALRGAFQETQYF. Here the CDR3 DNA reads TGTGCCAGCAGCCAGGCCCTGCGGGGGGCCTTTCAAGAGACCCAGTACTTC.

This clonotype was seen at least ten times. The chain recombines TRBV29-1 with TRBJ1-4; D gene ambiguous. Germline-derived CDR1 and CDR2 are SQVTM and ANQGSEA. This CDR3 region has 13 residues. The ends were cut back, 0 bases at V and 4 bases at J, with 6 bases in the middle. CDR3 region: CSVEDGINEKLFF. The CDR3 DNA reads TGCAGCGTTGAAGACGGCATTAATGAAAAACTGTTTTTT.

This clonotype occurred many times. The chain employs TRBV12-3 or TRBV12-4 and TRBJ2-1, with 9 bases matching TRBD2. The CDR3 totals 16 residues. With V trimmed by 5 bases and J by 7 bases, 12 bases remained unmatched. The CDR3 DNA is TGTGCCAGCAGTCCCAGCGGCGGGGGGGTCTTAAATGAGCAGTTCTTC. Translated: CASSPSGGGVLNEQFF.

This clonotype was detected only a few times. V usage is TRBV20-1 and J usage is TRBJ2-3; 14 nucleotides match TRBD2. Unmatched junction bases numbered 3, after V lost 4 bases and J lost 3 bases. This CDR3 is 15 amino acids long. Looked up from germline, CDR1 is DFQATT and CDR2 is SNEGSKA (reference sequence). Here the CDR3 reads CSAIGTSGGTDTQYF. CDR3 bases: TGCAGTGCTATCGGGACTAGCGGGGGAACAGATACGCAGTATTTT.

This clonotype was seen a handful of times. The CDR3 sequence: CACKTRRGTPSTDTQYF. The CDR3 DNA reads TGTGCCTGTAAGACCCGGCGGGGGACTCCTAGCACAGATACGCAGTATTTT. The chain combines TRBV27 with TRBJ2-3, with 7 bases matching TRBD2. The CDR3 has 17 residues. The germline V gene has CDR1 MNHEY and CDR2 SMNVEV (reference sequence). The V segment lost 11 bases and the J segment 0 bases; nucleotides outside the gene matches: 17.

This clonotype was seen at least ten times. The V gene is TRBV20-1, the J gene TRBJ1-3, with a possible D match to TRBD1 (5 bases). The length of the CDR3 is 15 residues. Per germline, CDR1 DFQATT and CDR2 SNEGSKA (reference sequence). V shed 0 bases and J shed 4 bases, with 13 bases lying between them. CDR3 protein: CSAREGRVTGNTIYF. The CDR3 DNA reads TGCAGTGCTAGAGAGGGCAGGGTGACCGGAAACACCATATATTTT.

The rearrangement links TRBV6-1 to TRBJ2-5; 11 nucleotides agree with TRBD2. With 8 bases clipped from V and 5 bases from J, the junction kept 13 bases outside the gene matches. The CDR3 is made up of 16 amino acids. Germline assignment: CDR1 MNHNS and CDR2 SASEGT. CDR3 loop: CASCSLLAGGRETQYF. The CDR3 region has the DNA TGTGCCAGCTGCTCACTTCTAGCGGGAGGACGGGAGACCCAGTACTTC.

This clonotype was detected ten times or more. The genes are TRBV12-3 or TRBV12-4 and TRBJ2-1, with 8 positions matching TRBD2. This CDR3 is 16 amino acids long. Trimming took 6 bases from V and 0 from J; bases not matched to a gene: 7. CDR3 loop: CASSARGGGSYNEQFF. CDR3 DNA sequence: TGTGCCAGCAGCGCCCGGGGGGGGGGCTCCTACAATGAGCAGTTCTTC.

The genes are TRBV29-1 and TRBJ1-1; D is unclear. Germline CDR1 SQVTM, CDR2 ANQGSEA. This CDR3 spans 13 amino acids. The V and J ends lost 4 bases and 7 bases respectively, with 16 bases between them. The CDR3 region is CSVVGYGRGEAFF. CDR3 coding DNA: TGCAGCGTTGTAGGATATGGCCGGGGTGAAGCTTTCTTT. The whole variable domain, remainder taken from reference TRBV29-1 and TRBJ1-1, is SAVISQKPSRDICQRGTSLTIQCQVDSQVTMMFWYRQQPGQSLTLIATANQGSEATYESGFVIDKFPISRPNLTFSTLTVSNMSPEDSSIYLCSVVGYGRGEAFFGQGTRLTVV.

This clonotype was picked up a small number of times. The CDR3 is CASTLRGSSYEQYF. Here the CDR3 DNA reads TGTGCCAGCACCCTTCGGGGCAGCTCCTACGAGCAGTACTTC. V is TRBV11-2 and J is TRBJ2-7, with D perhaps being TRBD1 or TRBD2 (5 bases each). CDR1 SGHAT and CDR2 FQNNGV come from the germline V gene. The CDR3 length is 14 residues. Trimming took off 7 bases at V and 0 bases at J, with 13 bases between the two ends.

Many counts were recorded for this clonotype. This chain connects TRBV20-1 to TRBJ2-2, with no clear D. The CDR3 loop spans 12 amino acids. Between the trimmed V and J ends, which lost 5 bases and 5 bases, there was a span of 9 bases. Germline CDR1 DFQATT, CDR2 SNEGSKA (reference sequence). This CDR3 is CSAPSGTGELFF. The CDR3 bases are TGCAGTGCTCCCTCCGGGACCGGGGAGCTGTTTTTT.

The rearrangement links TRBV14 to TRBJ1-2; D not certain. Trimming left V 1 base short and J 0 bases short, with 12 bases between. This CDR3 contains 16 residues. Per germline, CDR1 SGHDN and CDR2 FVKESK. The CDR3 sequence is CASSQGRKTANYGYTF. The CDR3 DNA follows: TGTGCCAGCAGCCAAGGAAGGAAAACAGCTAACTATGGCTACACCTTC.

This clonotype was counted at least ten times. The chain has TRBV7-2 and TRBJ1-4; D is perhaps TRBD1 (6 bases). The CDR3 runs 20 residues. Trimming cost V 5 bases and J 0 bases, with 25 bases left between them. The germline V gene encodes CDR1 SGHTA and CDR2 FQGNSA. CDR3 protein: CASSEGVRRGQTPTNEKLFF. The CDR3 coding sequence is TGTGCCAGCAGCGAAGGGGTCAGACGAGGACAGACACCAACTAATGAAAAACTGTTTTTT.

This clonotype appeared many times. DNA for the CDR3: TGTGCCAGCCCGGGACATTCTATGAACACTGAAGCTTTCTTT. It is translated as CASPGHSMNTEAFF. The chain carries TRBV28 and TRBJ1-1; TRBD1 is a possible D gene (6 bases). Trimming left V 8 bases short and J 0 bases short, with 13 bases between. This CDR3 region has 14 residues. Germline-derived CDR1 and CDR2 are MDHEN and SYDVKM.

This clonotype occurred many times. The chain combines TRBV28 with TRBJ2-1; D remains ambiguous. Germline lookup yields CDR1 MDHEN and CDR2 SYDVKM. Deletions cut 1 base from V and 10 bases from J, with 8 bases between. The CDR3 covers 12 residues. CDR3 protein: CASSLFLREQFF. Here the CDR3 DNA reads TGTGCCAGCAGTTTATTCCTCCGGGAGCAGTTCTTC. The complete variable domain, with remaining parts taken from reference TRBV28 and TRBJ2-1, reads DVKVTQSSRYLVKRTGEKVFLECVQDMDHENMFWYRQDPGLGLRLIYFSYDVKMKEKGDIPEGYSVSREKKERFSLILESASTNQTSMYLCASSLFLREQFFGPGTRLTVL.

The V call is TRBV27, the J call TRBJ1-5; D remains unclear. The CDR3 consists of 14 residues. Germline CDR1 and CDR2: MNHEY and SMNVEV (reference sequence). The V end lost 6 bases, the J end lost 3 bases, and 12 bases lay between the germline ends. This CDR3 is CASRPIRNNQPQHF. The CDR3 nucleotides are TGTGCCAGCAGACCGATCAGAAACAATCAGCCCCAGCATTTT.